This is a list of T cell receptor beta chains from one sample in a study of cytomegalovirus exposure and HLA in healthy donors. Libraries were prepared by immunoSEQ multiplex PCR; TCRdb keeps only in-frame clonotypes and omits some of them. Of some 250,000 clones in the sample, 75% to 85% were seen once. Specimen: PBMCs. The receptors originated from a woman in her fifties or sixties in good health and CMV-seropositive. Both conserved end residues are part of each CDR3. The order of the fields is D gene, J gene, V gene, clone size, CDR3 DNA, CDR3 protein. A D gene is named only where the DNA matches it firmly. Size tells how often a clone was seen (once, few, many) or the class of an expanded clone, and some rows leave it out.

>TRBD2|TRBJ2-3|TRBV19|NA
TGTGCCAGTAGATCCTACAACGCGGGAGGGACCTCACGTAGGGATACGCAGTATTTT
CASRSYNAGGTSRRDTQYF
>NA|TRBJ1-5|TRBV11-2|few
TGTGCCAGCAGCCGAGACAGAAATCAGCCCCAGCATTTT
CASSRDRNQPQHF
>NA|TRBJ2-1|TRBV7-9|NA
TGTGCCAGCAGCCACTCCGGGCGGGATTGGAATGAGCAGTTCTTC
CASSHSGRDWNEQFF
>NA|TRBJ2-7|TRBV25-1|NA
TGTGCCAGCAGGGGTTCGACTTCTGGGAGCTCCTACGAGCAGTACTTC
CASRGSTSGSSYEQYF
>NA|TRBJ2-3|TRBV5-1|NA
TGCGCCAGCAGCGCCATTACTAGCACAGATACGCAGTATTTT
CASSAITSTDTQYF
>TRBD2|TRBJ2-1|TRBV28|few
TGTGCCAGCAGCTCTAGTCCGGGACTAGGGAGCTCCTACAATGAGCAGTTCTTC
CASSSSPGLGSSYNEQFF
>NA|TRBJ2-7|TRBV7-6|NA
TGTGCCAGCAGCTTAGGCCGGGACACTTCCTACGAGCAGTACTTC
CASSLGRDTSYEQYF
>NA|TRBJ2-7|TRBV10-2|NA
TGCGCCAGCTTTGCGTTAAACGAGCAGTACTTC
CASFALNEQYF
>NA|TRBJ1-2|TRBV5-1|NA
TGCGCCAGCAGCTTGGGACATGACTATGGCTACACCTTC
CASSLGHDYGYTF
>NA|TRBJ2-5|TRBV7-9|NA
TGTGCCAGCAGCCCATTGTCCCTAATTGAAGAGACCCAGTACTTC
CASSPLSLIEETQYF
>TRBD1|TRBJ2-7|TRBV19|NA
TGTGCCAGTAGAATCGGGGACAGGGTCTCCTACGAGCAGTACTTC
CASRIGDRVSYEQYF
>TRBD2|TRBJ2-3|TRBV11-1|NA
TGTGCCAGCAGCCTCCTAGCGGGAGGCACAGATACGCAGTATTTT
CASSLLAGGTDTQYF
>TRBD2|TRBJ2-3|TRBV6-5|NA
TGTGCCAGCAGTTTCACTAGCGGGAGGGCAACAGATACGCAGTATTTT
CASSFTSGRATDTQYF
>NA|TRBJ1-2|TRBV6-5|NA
TGTGCCAGCAGTTACGACAGGAAAACTGGCTACACCTTC
CASSYDRKTGYTF
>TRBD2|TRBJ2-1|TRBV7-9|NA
TGTGCCAGCAGCCGGGAGGAGGTTTTGTACAATGAGGGGTTCTTC
CASSREEVLYNEGFF
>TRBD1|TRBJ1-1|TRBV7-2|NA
TGTGCCAGCAGCTTAGGGACAGGGGGCGCGCAGGGGGCTTTCTTT
CASSLGTGGAQGAFF
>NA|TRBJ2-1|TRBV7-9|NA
TGTGCCAGCAGCATTTACCTAGACTACAATGAGCAGTTCTTC
CASSIYLDYNEQFF
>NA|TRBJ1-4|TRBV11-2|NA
TGTGCCAGCAGCTTATATGATGAAAAACTGTTTTTT
CASSLYDEKLFF
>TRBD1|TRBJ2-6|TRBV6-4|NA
TGTGCCAGCAGTACCGGGACAGGGATTGCGGGGGCCAACGTCCTGACTTTC
CASSTGTGIAGANVLTF
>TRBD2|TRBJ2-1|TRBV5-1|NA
TGCGCCAGCAGCTTAATGGCGGGAGGGAACAATGAGCAGTTCTTC
CASSLMAGGNNEQFF
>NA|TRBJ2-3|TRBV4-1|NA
TGCGCCAGCAGCCTTCTGTTTGTCGGCACAGATACGCAGTATTTT
CASSLLFVGTDTQYF
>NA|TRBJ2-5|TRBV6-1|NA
TGTGCCAGCAGTTCCCAGGAGGGAGAGACCCAGTACTTC
CASSSQEGETQYF
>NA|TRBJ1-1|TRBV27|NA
TGTGCCAGCAGGGCACAGGGGAACACTGAAGCTTTCTTT
CASRAQGNTEAFF
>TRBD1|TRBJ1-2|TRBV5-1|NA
TGCGCCAGCAGCGGAACAGGGGGCGGTGGCTACACCTTC
CASSGTGGGGYTF
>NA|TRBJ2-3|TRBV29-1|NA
TGCAGCGTTGATGGTTGGGAGCCCACAGATACGCAGTATTTT
CSVDGWEPTDTQYF
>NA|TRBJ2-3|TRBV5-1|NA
TGCGCCAGCAGCACCCCCCGCGGGTACTCCAGTGGGGCAGATACGCAGTATTTT
CASSTPRGYSSGADTQYF
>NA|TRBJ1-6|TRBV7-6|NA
TGTGCCAGCAGCCTCGGTAAACCCAATTCACCCCTCCACTTT
CASSLGKPNSPLHF
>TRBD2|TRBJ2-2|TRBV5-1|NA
TGCGCCAGCAGCAGCCGCCGGGGGGGCTCCGGGGCCGGGGAGCTGTTTTTT
CASSSRRGGSGAGELFF
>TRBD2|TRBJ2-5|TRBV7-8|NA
TGTGCCAGCAGCTCGACTAGCTTGGAGACCCAGTACTTC
CASSSTSLETQYF
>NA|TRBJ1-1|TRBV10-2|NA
TGCGCCAGCAGTGAGCTAGGAAGGAACACTGAAGCTTTCTTT
CASSELGRNTEAFF
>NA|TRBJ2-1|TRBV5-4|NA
TGTGCCAGCAGCTTGCCCCGGGACTGGATTTACAATGAGCAGTTCTTC
CASSLPRDWIYNEQFF
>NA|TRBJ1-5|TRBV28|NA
TGTGCCAGCAGCTCCGTACAGGGCGGTGTTGTCTATAGCAATCAGCCCCAGCATTTT
CASSSVQGGVVYSNQPQHF
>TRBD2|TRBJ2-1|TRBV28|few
TGTGCCAGCAGTTTACTGCGGCTAGCGGGAGACAATGAGCAGTTCTTC
CASSLLRLAGDNEQFF
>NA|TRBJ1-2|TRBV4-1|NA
TGCGCCAGCAGCGTAAGGACAGCCTTCTATGGCTACACCTTC
CASSVRTAFYGYTF
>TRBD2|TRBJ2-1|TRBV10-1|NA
TGCGCCAGCAGCGAGGGACTAGCGGGAGGAAAGGGCTCCTACAATGAGCAGTTCTTC
CASSEGLAGGKGSYNEQFF
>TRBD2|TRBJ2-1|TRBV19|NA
TGTGCCAGTAGTGTCCGGACTAGCGGGTTCCACAATGAGCAGTTCTTC
CASSVRTSGFHNEQFF
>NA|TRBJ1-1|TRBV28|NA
TGTGCCAGCAGTTCCTACAGGGAGGAAGCTTTCTTT
CASSSYREEAFF
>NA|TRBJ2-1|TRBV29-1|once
TGCAGCGTTTTTAGTGAAGCCTACAATGAGCAGTTCTTC
CSVFSEAYNEQFF
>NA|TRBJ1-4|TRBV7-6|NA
TGTGCCAGCAGCTTAGTCGGGGTTGCAACTAATGAAAAACTGTTTTTT
CASSLVGVATNEKLFF
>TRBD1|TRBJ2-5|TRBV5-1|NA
TGCGCCAGCAGCCTTCCGACAGGGACCTTGGGAGAGACCCAGTACTTC
CASSLPTGTLGETQYF
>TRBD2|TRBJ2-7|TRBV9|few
TGTGCCAGCAGCGCGGGACTAGCGGGAGAGCAGTACTTC
CASSAGLAGEQYF
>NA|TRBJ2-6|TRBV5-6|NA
TGTGCCAGCAGCTTGGCATTTGGGGCCAACGTCCTGACTTTC
CASSLAFGANVLTF
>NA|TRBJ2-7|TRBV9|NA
TGTGCCAGCAGCCTCAAATCCGGGGTCTACGAGCAGTACTTC
CASSLKSGVYEQYF
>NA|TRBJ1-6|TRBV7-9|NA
TGTGCCAGCAGCCCCCGGGGGTACAATTCACCCCTCCACTTT
CASSPRGYNSPLHF
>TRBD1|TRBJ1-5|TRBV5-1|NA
TGCGCCAGCAGCTTGGCGGGACAGGGTAATCAGCCCCAGCATTTT
CASSLAGQGNQPQHF
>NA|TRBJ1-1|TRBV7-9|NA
TGTTCCAGCAGCTCCCCCATCTTATACTCGAACACTGAAGCTTTCTTT
CSSSSPILYSNTEAFF
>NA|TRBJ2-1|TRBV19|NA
TGTGCCAGTAGTATAGGAGCGAGTGAGCAGTTCTTC
CASSIGASEQFF
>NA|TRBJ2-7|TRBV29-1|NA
TGCAGCGTTGAGCTCTCGGACGGCGGGCGCTACGAGCAGTACTTC
CSVELSDGGRYEQYF
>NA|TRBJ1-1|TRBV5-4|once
TGTGCCAGCAGCTTGGGTCGGGATAAAAACACTGAAGCTTTCTTT
CASSLGRDKNTEAFF
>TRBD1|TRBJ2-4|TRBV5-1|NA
TGCGCCAGCAGCGCCCCAGGGGGAGCCAAAAACATTCAGTACTTC
CASSAPGGAKNIQYF
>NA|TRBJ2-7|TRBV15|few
TGTGCCACCAGCAGAGATCGAGGACTTTACTACGAGCAGTACTTC
CATSRDRGLYYEQYF
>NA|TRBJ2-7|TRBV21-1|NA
TGTGCCAGCAGCAAAGCCCGGTACGAGCAGTACTTC
CASSKARYEQYF
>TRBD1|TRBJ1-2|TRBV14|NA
TGTGCCAGCGCAGGGGGAGACTATGGCTACACCTTC
CASAGGDYGYTF
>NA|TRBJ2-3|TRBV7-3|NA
TGTGCCAGCAGCTCCCTGGGGCGGAGCACAGATACGCAGTATTTT
CASSSLGRSTDTQYF
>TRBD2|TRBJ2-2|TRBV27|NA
TGTGCCAGCAGTTTAAGGGGACTAGCGGGAGGGCCGGGCACCGGGGAGCTGTTTTTT
CASSLRGLAGGPGTGELFF